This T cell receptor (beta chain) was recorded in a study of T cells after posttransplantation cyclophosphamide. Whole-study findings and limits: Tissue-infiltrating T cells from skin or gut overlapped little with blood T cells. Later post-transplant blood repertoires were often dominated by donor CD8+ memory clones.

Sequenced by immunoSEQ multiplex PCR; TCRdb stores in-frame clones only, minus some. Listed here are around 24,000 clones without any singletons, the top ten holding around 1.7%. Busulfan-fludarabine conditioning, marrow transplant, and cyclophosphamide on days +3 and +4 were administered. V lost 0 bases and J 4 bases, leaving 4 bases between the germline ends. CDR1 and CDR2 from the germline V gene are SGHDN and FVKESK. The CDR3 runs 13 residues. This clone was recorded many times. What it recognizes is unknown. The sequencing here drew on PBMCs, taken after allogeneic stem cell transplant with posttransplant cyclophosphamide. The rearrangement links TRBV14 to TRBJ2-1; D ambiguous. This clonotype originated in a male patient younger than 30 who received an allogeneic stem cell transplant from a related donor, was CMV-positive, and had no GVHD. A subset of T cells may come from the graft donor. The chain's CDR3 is CASSQDPYNEQFF. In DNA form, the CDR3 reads TGTGCCAGCAGCCAAGATCCTTACAATGAGCAGTTCTTC.